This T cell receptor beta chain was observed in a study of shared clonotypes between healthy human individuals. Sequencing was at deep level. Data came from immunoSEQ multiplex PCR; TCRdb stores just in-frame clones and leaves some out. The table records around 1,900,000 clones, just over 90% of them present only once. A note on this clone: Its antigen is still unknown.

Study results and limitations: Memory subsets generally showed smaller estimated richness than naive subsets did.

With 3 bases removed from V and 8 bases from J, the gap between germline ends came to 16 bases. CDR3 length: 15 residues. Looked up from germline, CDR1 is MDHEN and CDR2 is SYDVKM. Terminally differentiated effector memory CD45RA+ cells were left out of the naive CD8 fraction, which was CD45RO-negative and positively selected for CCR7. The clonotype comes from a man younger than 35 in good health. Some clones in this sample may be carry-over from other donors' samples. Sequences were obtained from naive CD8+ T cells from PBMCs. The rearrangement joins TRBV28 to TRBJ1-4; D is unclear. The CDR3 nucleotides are TGTGCCAGCAGTTTTAAACTGGGTTTCAGGGAAAAACTGTTTTTT. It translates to CASSFKLGFREKLFF.